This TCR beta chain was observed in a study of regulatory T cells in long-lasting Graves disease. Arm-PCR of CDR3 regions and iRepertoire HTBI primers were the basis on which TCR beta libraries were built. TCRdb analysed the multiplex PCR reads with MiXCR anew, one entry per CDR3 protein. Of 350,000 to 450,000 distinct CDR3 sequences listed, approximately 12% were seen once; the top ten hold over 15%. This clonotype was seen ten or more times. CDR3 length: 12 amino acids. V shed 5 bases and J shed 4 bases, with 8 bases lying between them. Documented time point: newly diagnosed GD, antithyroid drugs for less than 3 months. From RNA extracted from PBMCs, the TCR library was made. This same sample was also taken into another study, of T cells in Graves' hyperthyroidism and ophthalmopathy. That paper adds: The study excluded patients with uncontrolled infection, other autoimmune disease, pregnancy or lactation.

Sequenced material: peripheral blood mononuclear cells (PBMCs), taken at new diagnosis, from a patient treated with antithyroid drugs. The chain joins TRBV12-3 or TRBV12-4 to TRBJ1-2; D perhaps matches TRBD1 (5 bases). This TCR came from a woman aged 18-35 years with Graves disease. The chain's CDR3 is CASSDSFYGYTF. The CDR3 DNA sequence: TGTGCCAGCAGTGACAGTTTCTATGGCTACACCTTC.